This entry is about one T cell receptor (beta chain). This CDR3 comprises 13 residues. Germline V CDR1 and CDR2: MDHEN, SYDVKM. After removal of 3 bases from V and 8 bases from J, the junction contained 6 bases not matched to a gene. Primers: 60 Vbeta forward and 13 Jbeta reverse. Here immunoSEQ multiplex PCR was the method, and the copy in TCRdb shows in-frame clones only, minus some. Among 120,000 or so clones, 80% were seen once, and the ten largest hold 8.5% to 10%. The data belong to a study of cytomegalovirus exposure and HLA in healthy donors. The TCR was taken from a female donor in good health and CMV-seropositive. The gene calls are TRBV28 and TRBJ1-2; 7 bases line up with TRBD1. The specimen was PBMCs. The CDR3 region has the DNA TGTGCCAGCAGTTTGAGGGGGCAAAGGGGCTACACCTTC. It encodes CASSLRGQRGYTF.